This TCR beta chain was documented in a study of T cell changes during pregnancy in multiple sclerosis. V was clipped by 6 bases and J by 3 bases, with 14 bases between them. This CDR3 contains 15 residues. Germline-derived CDR1 and CDR2 are SGHVS and FQNEAQ. The data were produced by immunoSEQ multiplex PCR, yet TCRdb's version contains in-frame clones alone and is incomplete. The table shows 50,000 or so clones, with approximately 92% occurring only once. The receptor was derived from a female donor with multiple sclerosis, enrolled in a pregnancy study. The chain uses TRBV7-8 and TRBJ2-2; the D gene is possibly TRBD2 (6 bases). The sequencing here drew on CD4+ T cells from peripheral blood mononuclear cells, taken in the third trimester of pregnancy. The CDR3 spells CASSQTGLHTGELFF. CDR3 nucleotides: TGTGCCAGCAGTCAGACGGGACTCCACACCGGGGAGCTGTTTTTT.